The rows below give T cell receptor beta chains drawn from one sample of a study of T cells in Graves' hyperthyroidism and ophthalmopathy. MiXCR, run by TCRdb on the multiplex PCR reads, gives a single entry per CDR3 protein. This sample yields some 500,000 distinct CDR3 sequences, of which about 15% are seen a single time; 15% to 20% belongs to the top ten. The source material was blood. These TCRs come from a woman aged 18-30 years with Graves' hyperthyroidism. The CDR3 runs from the conserved cysteine through the conserved F or W. A D gene is named only where the DNA matches it firmly. Expanded clones are given a class, and other clones once, few, many or no size at all.

abundance	j_gene	v_gene	d_gene	CDR3nt	CDR3aa
many	TRBJ1-6	TRBV10-2	-	TGCGCCAGCAGTGAGGGACTGAATTCACCCCTCCACTTT	CASSEGLNSPLHF
many	TRBJ1-6	TRBV30	-	TGTGCCTGGAGTTCGGGGCAGCGGTCACCCCTCCACTTT	CAWSSGQRSPLHF
many	TRBJ1-1	TRBV30	-	TGTGCCTGGGGGGCAGGACGGACTGAAGCTTTCTTT	CAWGAGRTEAFF
many	TRBJ1-6	TRBV12-5	-	TGTGCTAGTGGCCCCAGACAGAATCATAATTCACCCCTCCACTTT	CASGPRQNHNSPLHF
few	TRBJ2-1	TRBV5-1	TRBD2	TGCGCCAGCAGCTTGAAAGCGGGAGGGCCGATGAGTGAGCAGTTCTTC	CASSLKAGGPMSEQFF
many	TRBJ2-1	TRBV29-1	TRBD2	TGCAGCGTGAACCCCGGGACTATTTACAATGAGCAGTTCTTC	CSVNPGTIYNEQFF
-	TRBJ1-2	TRBV12-3/TRBV12-4	-	TGTGCCAGCAGTTTAGCTGGGACCTTCTATGGCTACACCTTC	CASSLAGTFYGYTF
many	TRBJ1-4	TRBV18	TRBD1	TGTGCCAGCTCACCGGCGACAGGGTTAAATGAAAAACTGTTTTTT	CASSPATGLNEKLFF
many	TRBJ2-3	TRBV20-1	TRBD2	TGCAGTGCTAGTATGGTAGCGGGAGATATATTGACAGATACGCAGTATTTT	CSASMVAGDILTDTQYF
few	TRBJ2-1	TRBV18	-	TGTGCCAGCTCCCCGCTTCTAGCGAGCCGAAACCACAATGAGCAGTTCTTC	CASSPLLASRNHNEQFF
few	TRBJ2-7	TRBV12-3/TRBV12-4	-	TGTGCCAGCGCTCGAGGCAGTTCCTACGAGCAGTACTTC	CASARGSSYEQYF
few	TRBJ2-1	TRBV25-1	TRBD1	TGTGCCAGCAGCTACCCTGGGACAGTCTACAATGAGCAGTTCTTC	CASSYPGTVYNEQFF
-	TRBJ2-1	TRBV12-3/TRBV12-4	-	TGTGCCAGCAGTCCCGACGGGGAGCTCTACAATGAGCAGTTCTTC	CASSPDGELYNEQFF
many	TRBJ1-2	TRBV5-1	-	TGCGCCAGCAGCTTGGGCCTGAAGGGAGGCTACACCTTC	CASSLGLKGGYTF
many	TRBJ2-1	TRBV20-1	-	TGCAGTGCTAGAGAAAGGAGCTCCTACAATGAGCAGTTCTTC	CSARERSSYNEQFF
many	TRBJ2-3	TRBV20-1	-	TGCAGTGCTAGCAATAGCGCCACAGATACGCAGTATTTT	CSASNSATDTQYF
-	TRBJ1-5	TRBV25-1	TRBD1	TGTGCCAGCAGTGATGAAACCGGGACAGGAGATAATAGCAATCAGCCCCAGCATTTT	CASSDETGTGDNSNQPQHF
-	TRBJ1-2	TRBV7-9	-	TGTGCCAGCAGCTTAGTCTCAACGGCCCCAACCTATGGCTACACCTTC	CASSLVSTAPTYGYTF
many	TRBJ2-1	TRBV10-3	-	TGTGCCATCAAAGGCCCGGGACTCCTTGGTAATGAGCAGTTCTTC	CAIKGPGLLGNEQFF
-	TRBJ1-4	TRBV19	TRBD1	TGTGCCAGTAGTATCGGGACAGCAAGTAATGAAAAACTGTTTTTT	CASSIGTASNEKLFF
-	TRBJ1-2	TRBV19	-	TGTGCCAGTAGTATGGGAAATAGGGTCCTGTGGGGCTACACCTTC	CASSMGNRVLWGYTF
many	TRBJ1-1	TRBV28	-	TGTGCCAGCAGTTTAAGACGGACTGAAGCTTTCTTT	CASSLRRTEAFF
-	TRBJ2-1	TRBV5-6	TRBD2	TGTGCCAGCAGCCTGCTGGGGCTAGCGGGAGAAACTGAGCAGTTCTTC	CASSLLGLAGETEQFF
many	TRBJ1-1	TRBV6-2/TRBV6-3	-	TGTGCCAGCAGTTACTTCAGGCACACTGAAGCTTTCTTT	CASSYFRHTEAFF
-	TRBJ2-5	TRBV11-3	TRBD2	TGTGCCAGCAGCAACGAAGGGTCTAGCGGGACCCGAGGGACCCAGTACTTC	CASSNEGSSGTRGTQYF
few	TRBJ2-2	TRBV18	-	TGTGCCAGCTCACCACCGAACTGGAACACCGGGGAGCTGTTTTTT	CASSPPNWNTGELFF
many	TRBJ2-5	TRBV7-9	TRBD2	TGTGCCAGCAGCCGGACTAGCGCGCTTACCTACCAAGAGACCCAGTACTTC	CASSRTSALTYQETQYF
few	TRBJ2-3	TRBV20-1	TRBD1	TGCAGTGCCGCCACCGGGACAGGGGGGTCAGATACGCAGTATTTT	CSAATGTGGSDTQYF
-	TRBJ1-4	TRBV5-6	-	TGTGCCAGCAGCTCCAAGGGGGGGGCTAATGAAAAACTGTTTTTT	CASSSKGGANEKLFF
many	TRBJ1-2	TRBV24-1	TRBD1	TGTGCCACCTCGGACAGGGAGGACTATGGCTACACCTTC	CATSDREDYGYTF
many	TRBJ2-1	TRBV28	-	TGTGCCAGCTCCCCTGAGTATGAGCAGTTCTTC	CASSPEYEQFF
few	TRBJ2-2	TRBV2	TRBD2	TGTGCCAGCAGTGAAGAACGGGCGGGAGCGGGCGGGGAGCTGTTTTTT	CASSEERAGAGGELFF
-	TRBJ2-5	TRBV12-3/TRBV12-4	TRBD2	TGTGCCAGCAGTTTTCGGACTAGCGGGAAGTACCAAGAGACCCAGTACTTC	CASSFRTSGKYQETQYF
-	TRBJ2-7	TRBV18	TRBD2	TGTGCCAGCTCAGGGAGACCGGGACTAGCGGGTCACGCCGCCTCCTACGAGCAGTACTTC	CASSGRPGLAGHAASYEQYF
many	TRBJ2-1	TRBV30	-	TGTGCCTGGAGCCCGGACGGTATCTCCTACAATGAGCAGTTCTTC	CAWSPDGISYNEQFF
few	TRBJ2-1	TRBV20-1	TRBD2	TGCAGTGCTAGAGGGACTAGCGGGTCCTATGAGCAGTTCTTC	CSARGTSGSYEQFF
many	TRBJ1-1	TRBV19	-	TGTGCCAGTCGTAGGGGGGGACCTATGAACACTGAAGCTTTCTTT	CASRRGGPMNTEAFF
-	TRBJ2-1	TRBV6-2/TRBV6-3	-	TGTGCCAGCAGTAGGGTAGCCGGCAATGAGCAGTTCTTC	CASSRVAGNEQFF
many	TRBJ2-5	TRBV12-3/TRBV12-4	TRBD1	TGTGCCAGCAGTTTCCCCGACAGGGTGGAGGAGACCCAGTACTTC	CASSFPDRVEETQYF
many	TRBJ2-1	TRBV10-3	-	TGTGCCATCAGTGCTCGACTGACCCTCGACTCCTACAATGAGCAGTTCTTC	CAISARLTLDSYNEQFF
many	TRBJ2-3	TRBV29-1	-	TGCAGCGTTGCAGGGAAGGCAGGCACAGATACGCAGTATTTT	CSVAGKAGTDTQYF
few	TRBJ2-2	TRBV20-1	TRBD2	TGCAGTGCTAGAATAGCGGGAGGGGTTACCGGGGAGCTGTTTTTT	CSARIAGGVTGELFF
few	TRBJ2-7	TRBV30	TRBD1	TGTGCCGGGGGACAGGGAGACTACGAGCAGTACTTC	CAGGQGDYEQYF
-	TRBJ1-2	TRBV15	-	TGTGCCACCAGCAGAGACCTAGGGGGGAACTATGGCTACACCTTC	CATSRDLGGNYGYTF
many	TRBJ2-1	TRBV7-2	-	TGTGCCAGCAGCTTAGGGGGATCGATTCACAATGAGCAGTTCTTC	CASSLGGSIHNEQFF
many	TRBJ2-1	TRBV28	-	TGTGCCTGCAGGTCGTCTAGCGCTAGCTCCTACAATGAGCAGTTCTTC	CACRSSSASSYNEQFF
few	TRBJ1-4	TRBV6-2/TRBV6-3	-	TGTGCCAGCAGTTACACGGACACAACGGAGGAACTGTTTTTT	CASSYTDTTEELFF
-	TRBJ2-5	TRBV5-1	-	TGCGCCAGCTCTACCACCCCCGAAGAGACCCAGTACTTC	CASSTTPEETQYF
-	TRBJ2-5	TRBV16	-	TGTGCCAGCAGCCAATCAGGCTCCCAAGAGACCCAGTACTTC	CASSQSGSQETQYF
-	TRBJ2-3	TRBV5-1	TRBD2	TGCGCCAGCAGCATCGGACTAGCGGGAGGTTTAACAGATACGCAGTATTTT	CASSIGLAGGLTDTQYF
-	TRBJ2-2	TRBV9	TRBD2	TGTGCCAGCAGCTCGGGGGGGGGACTAGCGGGCACCGGGGAGCTGTTTTTT	CASSSGGGLAGTGELFF
few	TRBJ2-1	TRBV24-1	TRBD2	TGTGCCACCAGTGAGCCCGGGACTAGCGGGGATTACAATGAGCAGTTCTTC	CATSEPGTSGDYNEQFF
-	TRBJ1-5	TRBV6-1	TRBD1	TGTGCCAGCATGACAGGGGGGCAGCCCCAGCATTTT	CASMTGGQPQHF
many	TRBJ2-3	TRBV24-1	-	TGTGCCACCAGTGACCCCATAAGAGTGGGTACAGATACGCAGTATTTT	CATSDPIRVGTDTQYF
few	TRBJ1-1	TRBV5-1	-	TGCGCCAGCAACCCATCAGGGGCCTACACTGAAGCTTTCTTT	CASNPSGAYTEAFF